The clone carrying this T cell receptor beta chain was counted a few times. Its antigen is not known. V lost 5 bases and J lost 0; bases outside the gene matches: 7. Per germline, CDR1 SNHLY and CDR2 FYNNEI. The length of the CDR3 is 16 residues. The entry originates in a study of T-cell reconstitution after alpha-beta-depleted transplantation in children. Whole-study findings and limits: Expanded graft clones, several hundred of them, were reportedly the source of alpha-beta T cells about two months after transplant.

Unique molecular identifiers were built into the TCRbeta library. In TCRdb, the PCR reads were re-called with MiXCR into one record per CDR3 protein. This table holds about 440,000 distinct CDR3 sequences, roughly 43% found once. This sample comprised PBMCs, obtained before TCRalphabeta/CD19-depleted stem cell transplant. This receptor was obtained from a girl aged 2-10 years with aplastic anemia, due to receive a stem cell transplant. The chain couples TRBV2 to TRBJ2-3, with 8 bases matching TRBD2. CDR3 sequence: CASSLAGRPSTDTQYF. In nucleotides, the CDR3 is TGTGCCAGCAGTTTAGCGGGACGCCCTAGCACAGATACGCAGTATTTT.